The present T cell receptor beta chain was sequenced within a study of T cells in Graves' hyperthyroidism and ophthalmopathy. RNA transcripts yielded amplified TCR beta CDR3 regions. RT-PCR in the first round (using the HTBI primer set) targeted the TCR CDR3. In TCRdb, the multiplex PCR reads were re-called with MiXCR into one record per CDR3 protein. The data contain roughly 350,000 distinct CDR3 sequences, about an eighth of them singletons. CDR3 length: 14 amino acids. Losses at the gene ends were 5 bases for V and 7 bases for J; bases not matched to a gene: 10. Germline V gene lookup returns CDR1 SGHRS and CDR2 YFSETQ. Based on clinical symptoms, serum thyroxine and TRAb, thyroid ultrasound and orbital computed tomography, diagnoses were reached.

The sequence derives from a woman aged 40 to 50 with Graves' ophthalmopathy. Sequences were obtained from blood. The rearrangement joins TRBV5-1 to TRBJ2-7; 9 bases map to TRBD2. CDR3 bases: TGCGCCAGCAGTGGGCTAGCGGGGATGGTTGAGCAGTACTTC. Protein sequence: CASSGLAGMVEQYF.